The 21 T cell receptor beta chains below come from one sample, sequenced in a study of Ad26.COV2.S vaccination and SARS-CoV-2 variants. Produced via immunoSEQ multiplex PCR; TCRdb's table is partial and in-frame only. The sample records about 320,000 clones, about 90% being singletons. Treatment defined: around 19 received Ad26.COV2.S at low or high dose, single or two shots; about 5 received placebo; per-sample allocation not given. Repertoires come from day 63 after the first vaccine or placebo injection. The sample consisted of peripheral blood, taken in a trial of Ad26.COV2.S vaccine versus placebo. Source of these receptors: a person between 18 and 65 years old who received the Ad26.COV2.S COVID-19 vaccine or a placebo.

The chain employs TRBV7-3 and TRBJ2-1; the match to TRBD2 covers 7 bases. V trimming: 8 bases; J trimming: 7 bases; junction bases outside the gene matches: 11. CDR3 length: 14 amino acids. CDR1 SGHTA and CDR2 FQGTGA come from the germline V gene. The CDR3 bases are TGTGCCAGCCGCATGGCGGGAGCGGGTAATGAGCAGTTCTTC. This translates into CASRMAGAGNEQFF.

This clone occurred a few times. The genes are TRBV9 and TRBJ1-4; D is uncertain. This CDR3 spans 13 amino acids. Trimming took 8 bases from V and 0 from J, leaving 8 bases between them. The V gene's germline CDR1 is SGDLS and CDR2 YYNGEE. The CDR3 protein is CASGTATNEKLFF. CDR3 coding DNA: TGTGCCAGTGGTACTGCAACTAATGAAAAACTGTTTTTT. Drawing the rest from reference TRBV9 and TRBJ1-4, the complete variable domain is DSGVTQTPKHLITATGQRVTLRCSPRSGDLSVYWYQQSLDQGLQFLIQYYNGEERAKGNILERFSAQQFPDLHSELNLSSLELGDSALYFCASGTATNEKLFFGSGTQLSVL.

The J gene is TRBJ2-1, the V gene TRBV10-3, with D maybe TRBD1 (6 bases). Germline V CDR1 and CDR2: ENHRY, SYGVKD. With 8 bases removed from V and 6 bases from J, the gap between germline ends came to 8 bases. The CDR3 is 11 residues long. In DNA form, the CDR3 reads TGTGCCATCGGGACATTCAATGAGCAGTTCTTC. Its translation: CAIGTFNEQFF.

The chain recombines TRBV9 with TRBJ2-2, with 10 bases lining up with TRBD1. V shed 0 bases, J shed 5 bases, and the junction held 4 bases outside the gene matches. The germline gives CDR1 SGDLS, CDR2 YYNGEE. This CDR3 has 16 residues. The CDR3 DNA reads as TGTGCCAGCAGCGTAGATAGGGGACAGGGGACCGGGGAGCTGTTTTTT. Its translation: CASSVDRGQGTGELFF. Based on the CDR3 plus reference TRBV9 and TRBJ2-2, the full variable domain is DSGVTQTPKHLITATGQRVTLRCSPRSGDLSVYWYQQSLDQGLQFLIQYYNGEERAKGNILERFSAQQFPDLHSELNLSSLELGDSALYFCASSVDRGQGTGELFFGEGSRLTVL.

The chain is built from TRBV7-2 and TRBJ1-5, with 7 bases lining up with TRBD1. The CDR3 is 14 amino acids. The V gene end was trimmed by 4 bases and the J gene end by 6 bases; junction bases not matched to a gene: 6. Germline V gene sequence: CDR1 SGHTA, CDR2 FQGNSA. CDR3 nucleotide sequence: TGTGCCAGCAGCTCCCGACAGGGAAGTCAGCCCCAGCATTTT. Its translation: CASSSRQGSQPQHF.

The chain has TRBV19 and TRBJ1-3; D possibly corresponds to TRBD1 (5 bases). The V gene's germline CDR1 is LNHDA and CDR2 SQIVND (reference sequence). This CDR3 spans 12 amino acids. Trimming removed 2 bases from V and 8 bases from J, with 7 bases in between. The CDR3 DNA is TGTGCCAGTAGTATACGGGGGGACACCATATATTTT. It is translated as CASSIRGDTIYF.

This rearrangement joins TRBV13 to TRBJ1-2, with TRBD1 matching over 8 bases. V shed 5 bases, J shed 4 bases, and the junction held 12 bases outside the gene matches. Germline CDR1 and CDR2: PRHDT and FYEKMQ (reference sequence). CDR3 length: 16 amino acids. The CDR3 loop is CASSQNLQGVGYGYTF. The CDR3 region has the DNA TGTGCCAGCAGCCAAAACCTACAGGGGGTCGGCTATGGCTACACCTTC.

The CDR3 loop is CASSFQIPIYNEQFF. CDR3 in DNA: TGTGCCAGCAGTTTCCAAATCCCGATTTACAATGAGCAGTTCTTC. The chain links TRBV27 to TRBJ2-1; the D is unclear. The V end was cut by 3 bases, the J end by 4 bases, with 13 bases between. CDR3 length: 15 residues. From germline, CDR1 is MNHEY and CDR2 SMNVEV (reference sequence).

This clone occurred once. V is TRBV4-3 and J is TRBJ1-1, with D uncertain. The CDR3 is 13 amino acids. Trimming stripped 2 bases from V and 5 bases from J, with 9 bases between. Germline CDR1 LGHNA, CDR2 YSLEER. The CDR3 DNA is TGCGCCAGCAGCCAAATTACAGAAACTGAAGCTTTCTTT. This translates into CASSQITETEAFF.

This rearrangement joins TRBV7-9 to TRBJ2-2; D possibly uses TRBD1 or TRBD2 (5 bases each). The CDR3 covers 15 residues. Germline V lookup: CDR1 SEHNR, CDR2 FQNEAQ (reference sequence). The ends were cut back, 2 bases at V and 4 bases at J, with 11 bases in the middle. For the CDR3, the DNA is TGTGCCAGCAGCTTACTCAGGGAGAGCACCGGGGAGCTGTTTTTT. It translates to CASSLLRESTGELFF.

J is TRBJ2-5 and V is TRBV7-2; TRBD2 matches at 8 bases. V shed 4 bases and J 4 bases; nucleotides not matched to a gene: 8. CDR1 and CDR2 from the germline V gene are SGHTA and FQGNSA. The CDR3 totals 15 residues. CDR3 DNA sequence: TGTGCCAGCAGCTATTCTAGCGGGCGGGCAGAGACCCAGTACTTC. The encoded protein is CASSYSSGRAETQYF.

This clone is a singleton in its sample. The CDR3 protein is CASSPGTSGSVAGELFF. In nucleotides, the CDR3 is TGTGCCAGCAGCCCCGGGACTAGCGGGAGTGTGGCCGGGGAGCTGTTTTTT. The V gene is TRBV3-1 (or the pseudogene TRBV3-2), the J gene TRBJ2-2, with TRBD2 matching over 14 bases. The CDR3 is 17 amino acids. Per the germline V gene, CDR1 is LGHDT and CDR2 is YNNKEL (reference sequence). V dropped 4 bases and J dropped 6; count of bases not matched to a gene: 7.

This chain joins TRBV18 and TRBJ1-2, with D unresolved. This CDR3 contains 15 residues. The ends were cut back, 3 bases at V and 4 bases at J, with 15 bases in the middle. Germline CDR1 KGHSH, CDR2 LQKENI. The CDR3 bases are TGTGCCAGCTCACCGACTCGGTTTCCGTTCTATGGCTACACCTTC. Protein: CASSPTRFPFYGYTF.

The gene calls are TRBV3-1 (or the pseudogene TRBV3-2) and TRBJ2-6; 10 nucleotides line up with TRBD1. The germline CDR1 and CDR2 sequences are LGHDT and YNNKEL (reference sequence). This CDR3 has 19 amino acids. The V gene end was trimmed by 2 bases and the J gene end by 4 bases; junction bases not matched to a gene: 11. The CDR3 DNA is TGTGCCAGCAGCCAATTACCGGGACAGGGGCGGACCGGGGCCAACGTCCTGACTTTC. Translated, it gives CASSQLPGQGRTGANVLTF.

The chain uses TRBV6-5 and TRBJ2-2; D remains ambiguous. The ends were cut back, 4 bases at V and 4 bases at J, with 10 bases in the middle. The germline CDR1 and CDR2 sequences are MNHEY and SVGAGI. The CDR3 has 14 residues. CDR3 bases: TGTGCCAGCAGTTGGAGCCGCGGCACCGGGGAGCTGTTTTTT. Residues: CASSWSRGTGELFF.

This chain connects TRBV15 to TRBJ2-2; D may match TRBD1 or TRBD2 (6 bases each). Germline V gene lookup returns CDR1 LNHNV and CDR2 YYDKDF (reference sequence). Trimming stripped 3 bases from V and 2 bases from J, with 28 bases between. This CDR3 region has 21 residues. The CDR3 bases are TGTGCCACCAGCAGGGTCCTAGGGGGGCAGGGGTCACGCCGAAACACCGGGGAGCTGTTTTTT. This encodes CATSRVLGGQGSRRNTGELFF.

In DNA, the CDR3 is TGTGCCAGCTCACCAACTGATCAGCCCCAGCATTTT. Translated: CASSPTDQPQHF. The J gene is TRBJ1-5, the V gene TRBV18; D is ambiguous. With 2 bases removed from V and 5 bases from J, the gap between germline ends came to 4 bases. The CDR3 is 12 amino acids. Germline lookup yields CDR1 KGHSH and CDR2 LQKENI.

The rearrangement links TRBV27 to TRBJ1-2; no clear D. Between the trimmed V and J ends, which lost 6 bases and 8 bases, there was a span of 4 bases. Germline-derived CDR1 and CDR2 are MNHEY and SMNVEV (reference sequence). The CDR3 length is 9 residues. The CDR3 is CASRGGYTF. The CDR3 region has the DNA TGTGCCAGCAGGGGGGGCTACACCTTC.

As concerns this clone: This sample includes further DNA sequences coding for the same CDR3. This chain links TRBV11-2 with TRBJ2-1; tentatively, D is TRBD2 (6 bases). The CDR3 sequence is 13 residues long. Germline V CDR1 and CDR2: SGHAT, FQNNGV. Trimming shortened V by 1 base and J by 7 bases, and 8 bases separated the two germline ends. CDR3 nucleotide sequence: TGTGCCAGCAGCTTAGGGAGGGCAAATGAGCAGTTCTTC. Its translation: CASSLGRANEQFF.

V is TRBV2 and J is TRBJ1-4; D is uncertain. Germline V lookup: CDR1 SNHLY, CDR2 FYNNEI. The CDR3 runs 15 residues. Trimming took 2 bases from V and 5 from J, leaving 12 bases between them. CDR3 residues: CASSENGMMNEKLFF. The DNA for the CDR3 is TGTGCCAGCAGTGAAAACGGGATGATGAATGAAAAACTGTTTTTT.

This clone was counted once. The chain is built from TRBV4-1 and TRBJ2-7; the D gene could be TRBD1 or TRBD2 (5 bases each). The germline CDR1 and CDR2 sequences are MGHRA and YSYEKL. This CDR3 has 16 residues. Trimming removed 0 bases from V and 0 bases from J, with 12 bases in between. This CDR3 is CASSQEGQGASYEQYF. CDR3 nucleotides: TGCGCCAGCAGCCAAGAGGGGCAGGGAGCCTCCTACGAGCAGTACTTC.